One sample yielded the 19 T cell receptor beta chains listed below, sequenced in a study of T cell repertoires in cytomegalovirus infection. MiXCR, run by TCRdb on the reads, gives a single entry per CDR3 protein. The sample carries some 150,000 distinct CDR3 sequences, around a quarter recorded once. The sample was PBMCs. The receptors stem from a human donor in good health (CMV status not recorded). Some clones in this sample may be carry-over from other donors' samples.

This clonotype has ten or more counts. This chain joins TRBV7-9 and TRBJ2-2, with 10 nucleotides matching TRBD1. This CDR3 spans 16 amino acids. V gave up 5 bases and J gave up 1 base; unmatched junction bases: 4. CDR1 is SEHNR, CDR2 FQNEAQ, per germline (reference sequence). The CDR3 reads CASSPGQGMNTGELFF. CDR3 nucleotides: TGTGCCAGCAGCCCGGGACAGGGGATGAACACCGGGGAGCTGTTTTTT.

The sample holds many counts of this clonotype. CDR3 sequence: CASSLAAQTGTGNQPQHF. CDR3 bases: TGTGCCAGCAGCTTAGCGGCCCAAACCGGGACAGGCAATCAGCCCCAGCATTTT. The chain recombines TRBV7-8 with TRBJ1-5; 7 bases map to TRBD1. V was clipped by 0 bases and J by 2 bases; unmatched bases: 10. The length of the CDR3 is 18 residues. CDR1 is SGHVS, CDR2 FQNEAQ, per germline.

The chain couples TRBV6-5 to TRBJ1-4, with unresolved D. The CDR3 totals 16 residues. The V gene lost 2 bases and the J gene lost 0 bases, with 10 bases spanning the gap. The V gene's germline CDR1 is MNHEY and CDR2 SVGAGI. The CDR3 DNA reads as TGTGCCAGCAGTTACCCCGACGGATCAACTAATGAAAAACTGTTTTTT. Its translation: CASSYPDGSTNEKLFF.

This clonotype appeared many times. This chain joins TRBV7-8 and TRBJ2-3; TRBD2 aligns across 12 bases. CDR1 and CDR2 (germline): SGHVS, FQNEAQ. The CDR3 covers 16 residues. Germline trimming cut 2 bases from V and 5 bases from J; bases unmatched to any gene: 5. The CDR3 DNA reads as TGTGCCAGCAGCTTACTAGCGGGGGGGTCCGGAGATACGCAGTATTTT. Translation: CASSLLAGGSGDTQYF.

This clonotype was counted between two and nine times. J is TRBJ1-2 and V is TRBV19, with D hard to call. The CDR3 loop spans 14 amino acids. Trimming left V 9 bases short and J 4 bases short, with 18 bases between. CDR1 and CDR2 from the germline V gene are LNHDA and SQIVND (reference sequence). CDR3 amino acids: CAREAAEKFYGYTF. DNA for the CDR3: TGTGCCAGAGAGGCGGCAGAGAAGTTCTATGGCTACACCTTC.

The table lists this clonotype with a few counts. The rearrangement links TRBV27 to TRBJ1-1; no reliable D call. This CDR3 region has 13 residues. In germline, CDR1 is MNHEY, CDR2 SMNVEV (reference sequence). The V gene lost 1 base and the J gene lost 3 bases, with 6 bases spanning the gap. This CDR3 is CASSLYRDTEAFF. The CDR3 region has the DNA TGTGCCAGCAGTTTATACCGAGACACTGAAGCTTTCTTT.

This sequence joins TRBV29-1 and TRBJ2-2, with D hard to call. The CDR3 is 13 residues long. Trimming cost V 6 bases and J 2 bases, with 10 bases left between them. Germline values: CDR1 SQVTM, CDR2 ANQGSEA. CDR3 protein: CSVLDGNTGELFF. In DNA form, the CDR3 reads TGCAGCGTCCTGGACGGTAACACCGGGGAGCTGTTTTTT.

V is TRBV14 and J is TRBJ2-2, with D possibly matching TRBD2 (6 bases). This CDR3 has 14 amino acids. Germline loops: CDR1 SGHDN, CDR2 FVKESK. With 2 bases removed from V and 6 bases from J, the gap between germline ends came to 10 bases. CDR3 coding DNA: TGTGCCAGCAGCCAAAACGGGGGTCCCGGGGAGCTGTTTTTT. Amino acid sequence: CASSQNGGPGELFF. Combining the CDR3 with reference TRBV14 and TRBJ2-2 gives the whole variable domain EAGVTQFPSHSVIEKGQTVTLRCDPISGHDNLYWYRRVMGKEIKFLLHFVKESKQDESGMPNNRFLAERTGGTYSTLKVQPAELEDSGVYFCASSQNGGPGELFFGEGSRLTVL.

This clonotype turned up a few times. The gene calls are TRBV12-3 or TRBV12-4 and TRBJ2-2, with 8 bases aligning to TRBD2. The length of the CDR3 is 13 residues. CDR3 DNA sequence: TGTGCGACCAGCGGGAGCCCATCCGGGGAGCTGTTTTTT. Protein: CATSGSPSGELFF.

Details on this clonotype: The junction departs from the called germline gene at one end, perhaps through a read error. The chain combines TRBV2 with TRBJ1-2; D uncertain. The V gene's germline CDR1 is SNHLY and CDR2 FYNNEI. The CDR3 totals 14 residues. CDR3 sequence: CASREATGDYGYTF. CDR3 DNA sequence: TGTGCCAGCAGAGAAGCGACCGGGGACTATGGCTACACCTTC.

This clonotype was seen a handful of times. The chain has TRBV5-1 and TRBJ2-3, with D perhaps TRBD2 (5 bases). The CDR3 runs 15 residues. Germline lookup yields CDR1 SGHRS and CDR2 YFSETQ. Trimming cost V 0 bases and J 6 bases, with 14 bases left between them. The CDR3 region has the DNA TGCGCCAGCAGCTTGGAGGGAGAATCATCCGATACGCAGTATTTT. Its protein product is CASSLEGESSDTQYF.

The table lists this clonotype with a few counts. The chain links TRBV7-4 to TRBJ2-5; D remains unclear. Germline CDR1 reads SGHVT; CDR2 reads SQSDAQ. Trimming removed 1 base from V and 4 bases from J, with 7 bases in between. The CDR3 runs to 13 residues. In DNA, the CDR3 is TGTGCCAGCAGCTTAGGAGATTTAGAGACCCAGTACTTC. Translating it yields CASSLGDLETQYF.

This clonotype was counted between two and nine times. This chain joins TRBV28 and TRBJ1-5; 8 nucleotides line up with TRBD1. The CDR3 has 14 amino acids. The V gene's germline CDR1 is MDHEN and CDR2 SYDVKM. V dropped 6 bases and J dropped 5; count of bases not matched to a gene: 6. The CDR3 loop reads CASRTPGGDQPQHF. CDR3 in DNA: TGTGCCAGCAGGACACCAGGGGGCGATCAGCCCCAGCATTTT.

This clonotype was seen repeatedly, ten times or more. The V gene is TRBV12-3 or TRBV12-4, the J gene TRBJ1-1; no firm D call. V lost 1 base, J lost 0 bases, and 6 bases lay in between. This CDR3 has 14 residues. CDR3 in DNA: TGTGCCAGCAGTTTAGGGGTCATGAACACTGAAGCTTTCTTT. Translating it yields CASSLGVMNTEAFF.

In its sample, this clonotype was seen once. CDR3 in amino acids: CASSLWAVLGAGELFF. CDR3 DNA sequence: TGTGCCAGCAGCCTATGGGCGGTATTAGGGGCCGGGGAGCTGTTTTTT. The rearrangement uses TRBV7-2 and TRBJ2-2, with D possibly being TRBD1 (5 bases). This CDR3 has 16 amino acids. Trimming took 5 bases from V and 6 from J, leaving 19 bases between them. Germline CDR1 is SGHTA and CDR2 is FQGNSA.

The chain has TRBV28 and TRBJ1-6; the D is unclear. V gave up 8 bases and J gave up 9 bases, with 20 bases separating them. The CDR3 loop spans 15 amino acids. Germline V gene sequence: CDR1 MDHEN, CDR2 SYDVKM. As DNA, the CDR3 is TGTGCCAGCCGAACTGCGACCGGAGGAGGTTCACCCCTCCACTTT. This codes for CASRTATGGGSPLHF.

The sample holds a few counts of this clonotype. The chain links TRBV2 to TRBJ2-1; 9 positions match TRBD1. This CDR3 is built from 18 residues. The J segment lost 6 bases and the V segment lost 5 bases, leaving 17 bases of the junction unmatched. CDR1 and CDR2 (germline): SNHLY, FYNNEI. CDR3 in amino acids: CASSNTGGRDRVFNEQFF. DNA of the CDR3: TGTGCCAGCAGTAACACCGGCGGGCGGGACAGGGTATTCAATGAGCAGTTCTTC.

The chain uses TRBV12-3 or TRBV12-4 and TRBJ1-4; D may be TRBD1 (6 bases). Deletions cut 3 bases from V and 2 bases from J, with 16 bases between. This CDR3 spans 17 amino acids. The CDR3 sequence is CASSFGGRGGTNEKLFF. CDR3 coding DNA: TGTGCCAGCAGTTTCGGGGGGCGCGGCGGTACTAATGAAAAACTGTTTTTT.

This clonotype has just a few counts. The chain recombines TRBV24-1 with TRBJ2-5; a possible D gene is TRBD1 (6 bases). V lost 5 bases to trimming and J lost 5 bases, with 11 bases between them. Germline V gene data show CDR1 as KGHDR and CDR2 as SFDVKD. The CDR3 is made up of 13 amino acids. CDR3 DNA sequence: TGTGCCACCAGTGGTGGGGGCGAGGAGACCCAGTACTTC. Its translation: CATSGGGEETQYF.